A selection of T cell receptor beta chains follows, all from one sample in a study of a mutant IDH1 vaccine in newly diagnosed glioma. For these receptors, no antigen is known. Clones were read by immunoSEQ multiplex PCR, and TCRdb kept only the in-frame ones, dropping some. The table has roughly 60,000 clones, about four fifths seen once. The source was PBMCs, collected from a glioma patient whose treatment included an IDH1 peptide vaccine. All receptors come from a man aged 40-49 years with glioma. The CDR3 runs from the conserved cysteine through the conserved F or W. A D gene is named only where the DNA matches it firmly. Some rows mark clone size as missing; the rest say once, few, many or name a class of expanded clone.

cdr3_nt	cdr3_aa	clone_size	d_call	v_call	j_call
TGTGCCAGCAGGGGGAATCGGGGGGTGGGTCAGCCCCAGCATTTT	CASRGNRGVGQPQHF	NA	NA	TRBV2	TRBJ1-5
TGTGCCAGCAGCCTAGAAGGGGGCACTGAAGCTTTCTTT	CASSLEGGTEAFF	few	NA	TRBV11-3	TRBJ1-1
TGTGCCAGCAGTACCAACAGGGGGGACACTGAAGCTTTCTTT	CASSTNRGDTEAFF	NA	TRBD1	TRBV6-5	TRBJ1-1
TGTGCCAGCAGCATCGGGACAGGGGGCGTCTATGGCTACACCTTC	CASSIGTGGVYGYTF	NA	TRBD1	TRBV5-4	TRBJ1-2
TGTGCCAGCAGCTTGCTGCTAGCGGGAGCCACAGATACGCAGTATTTT	CASSLLLAGATDTQYF	NA	TRBD2	TRBV5-4	TRBJ2-3
TGCGCCAGCAGCCAACTACAGGGGGCTCCCTATGGCTACACCTTC	CASSQLQGAPYGYTF	NA	TRBD1	TRBV4-1	TRBJ1-2
TGCGCCAGCAGCCAAGACAGAATAAGCTCTGGGGCCAACGTCCTGACTTTC	CASSQDRISSGANVLTF	NA	NA	TRBV4-1	TRBJ2-6
TGTGCCAGCTTGGTGAACAGGGGGTTTGGAGAAAAACTGTTTTTT	CASLVNRGFGEKLFF	once	TRBD1	TRBV6-1	TRBJ1-4
TGTGCCAGCAGCTCAGGGACTAGTTCTTACACGCAGTATTTT	CASSSGTSSYTQYF	NA	TRBD2	TRBV7-9	TRBJ2-3
TGTGCCAGTAGTATAGTTTGGTCCGCTGATTCACCCCTCCACTTT	CASSIVWSADSPLHF	NA	NA	TRBV19	TRBJ1-6
TGTGCCAGCAGCTTTGGGGGACAGGTTACTAACTATGGCTACACCTTC	CASSFGGQVTNYGYTF	once	TRBD1	TRBV27	TRBJ1-2
TGTGCCAGCAGGGCCAGGGTTACGGGCACCGGGGAGCTGTTTTTT	CASRARVTGTGELFF	NA	NA	TRBV6-5	TRBJ2-2
TGTGCCAGCAGTGAAAGCGGGGGGCTGCGGGATACGCAGTATTTT	CASSESGGLRDTQYF	once	TRBD2	TRBV2	TRBJ2-3
TGTGCCAGCAGCCCGTGGGGAGGGAGTGAACTGTTTTTT	CASSPWGGSELFF	NA	NA	TRBV7-9	TRBJ1-4
TGTGCCAGCAGCTTGCAGGCTGCGGGAGGCTACACCTTC	CASSLQAAGGYTF	NA	NA	TRBV7-9	TRBJ1-2
TGTGCCTGGAGCAATCAATTCACCCGGGGAGGCAATCAGCCCCAGCATTTT	CAWSNQFTRGGNQPQHF	NA	NA	TRBV30	TRBJ1-5
TGCGCCAGCAGCTCACAGGGAGGGACAGAGTATGGCTACACCTTC	CASSSQGGTEYGYTF	NA	TRBD1	TRBV5-1	TRBJ1-2
TGTGCCAGCAGCTACGACAGGGGGGGGAACTATGGCTACACCTTC	CASSYDRGGNYGYTF	NA	TRBD1	TRBV5-6	TRBJ1-2
TGTGCCAGCAGTGAATATGTGGACACCGGGGAGCTGTTTTTT	CASSEYVDTGELFF	NA	NA	TRBV25-1	TRBJ2-2
TGCGCCAGCAGCCCCGGACTATATAATTCACCCCTCCACTTT	CASSPGLYNSPLHF	NA	NA	TRBV4-1	TRBJ1-6
TGTGCCAGCAGCTTCCGTTCAGGATGGGAAGAGACCCAGTACTTC	CASSFRSGWEETQYF	NA	NA	TRBV11-2	TRBJ2-5
TGTGCCTGGAGTGTAACTAGCGGGGGGTCTGTGGAGCAGTTCTTC	CAWSVTSGGSVEQFF	NA	TRBD2	TRBV30	TRBJ2-1
TGTGCCAGCAGCCCCCGTCAGGGAAGCTACACCGGGGAGCTGTTTTTT	CASSPRQGSYTGELFF	NA	NA	TRBV5-6	TRBJ2-2
TGCGCCAGCAGCAGCCCCGGGGGGGCCTTTGTCAATGAGCAGTTCTTC	CASSSPGGAFVNEQFF	NA	TRBD2	TRBV5-1	TRBJ2-1
TGTGCCAGCAGCTTGTCAGGCCTCAACTATGGCTACACCTTC	CASSLSGLNYGYTF	NA	NA	TRBV5-8	TRBJ1-2
TGTGCCAGTAGTATAGCTGGGGCAGGTAAAGAGACCCAGTACTTC	CASSIAGAGKETQYF	NA	NA	TRBV19	TRBJ2-5
TGTGCCAGTAGGATCACAGGGCCCCAAGAGACCCAGTACTTC	CASRITGPQETQYF	NA	NA	TRBV19	TRBJ2-5
TGTGCCAGCAGCTTCGGGGGGAACACTGAAGCTTTCTTT	CASSFGGNTEAFF	NA	NA	TRBV5-6	TRBJ1-1
TGTGCCAGCACTGGAAACACCATATATTTT	CASTGNTIYF	once	NA	TRBV2	TRBJ1-3
TGTGCCAGCAGGGGGACACCATATGGCTACACCTTC	CASRGTPYGYTF	NA	NA	TRBV2	TRBJ1-2
TGTGCCAGCAGCCAAGAGCCAGGGGGTACTGAAGCTTTCTTT	CASSQEPGGTEAFF	NA	TRBD1	TRBV4-2	TRBJ1-1